This TCR beta chain came from a study of T cells in Graves' hyperthyroidism and ophthalmopathy. Among ophthalmopathy patients, the Clinical Activity Score reached at least 3, the NOSPECS grade reached at least 4, and duration remained under 3 months. Diagnosis relied on clinical symptoms, serum thyroxine and TRAb, thyroid ultrasound and orbital computed tomography. The CDR3 regions of TCR beta were amplified from RNA transcripts. HTBI primers were used for first-round RT-PCR of the TCR CDR3. Using its own MiXCR run on the multiplex PCR reads, TCRdb lists one record per CDR3 protein. The sample lists 530,000 or so distinct CDR3 sequences, roughly a quarter seen once, with 11% in the top ten. The TCR comes from a woman aged 25 to 39 with Graves' ophthalmopathy. Sequencing was done on a sample of blood.

The CDR3 protein is CASSYSTGFSYEQYF. CDR3 nucleotide sequence: TGTGCCAGCAGTTACTCTACAGGTTTTTCCTACGAGCAGTACTTC. J is TRBJ2-7 and V is TRBV6-5; D is possibly TRBD1 (5 bases). Germline CDR1 reads MNHEY; CDR2 reads SVGAGI. The length of the CDR3 is 15 residues. V dropped 0 bases and J dropped 1 base, with 10 bases sitting between them.